This T cell receptor (beta chain) was observed in a study of T cell responses to AZD1222 COVID-19 vaccine listed by TCRdb under 2021. The study in broad terms: TCR sequencing covered over 230 trial participants: 200 to 220 given two doses of AZD1222 and some 25 given two doses of MenACWY control vaccine. Trial participants were enrolled into age subgroups of 18-55, 56-69 and 70-plus years, which contained about 160, 30 and 59 TCR-sequenced participants, respectively. Broad study findings and their caveats: The whole spike protein was spanned by vaccine-associated CD4 TCRs, and dominant responses were seen in regions 160-218 and 743-854. Epitopes outside the regions mutated in the B.1.351 and B.1.1.7 variants were reportedly recognized by nearly half of the unique spike-specific TCRs. After two AZD1222 doses, spike-specific TCR breadth and depth were significantly higher than at day 0 and than in MenACWY recipients. In the small 56-69-year group, the increase in depth fell short of significance, most likely because of low power. Most participants were white British and females outnumbered males, and the authors suggested that clonal diversity may have been underestimated. Because no day 14 peak-response samples were available, the repertoires could be characterized only after the peak T cell response. Conclusions about previously exposed vaccinees were limited because only six AZD1222 recipients were SARS-CoV-2 seropositive at baseline.

The CDR3 regions of human TCRbeta chains were analyzed by immunosequencing. The source study handled its data this way. TCRs in the repertoires were compared against a reference library of SARS-CoV-2-specific TCRs that had been generated with the MIRA antigen-specificity platform. Breadth was defined as the fraction of unique TCRs that were SARS-CoV-2-associated. Depth was defined as the fraction of total T cells that were SARS-CoV-2-associated. Using the MIRA data, each spike-specific TCR was mapped to the spike region that the TCR reacts to and placed in a CD4 or CD8 class. Log10-transformed breadth and depth values were compared by one-way ANOVA with Sidak's multiple comparisons tests. TCRdb's version of the immuneACCESS table is confined to in-frame rearrangements and falls short of the full clone set. An unresolved V gene accounts for under half of the shortfall where checked; the remainder is of unknown origin. V, J and clone size are taken as reported in that table, and D and trimming were inferred from the DNA itself. Here the sample has about 200,000 clones; just over 90% occur a single time. The top ten hold approximately 4% of the sample.

Concerning this clone: This receptor's antigen is unknown. No per-base quality is available; no much larger clone lies one base away.

Read against the paper, the sample's time point label means: about 28 days (+/-7) after the second vaccine dose. The treatment or condition label of this sample denotes: meningococcal conjugate vaccine given as trial control. Vaccinee samples came from UK trials COV001 and COV002, including a single-blind randomized controlled phase 2/3 trial of AZD1222 (ChAdOx1 nCoV-19) in healthy adults. For TCRbeta chain sequencing, PBMC samples from trial participants were taken at day 0 and at day 28 after the second dose. From cysteine to phenylalanine, the CDR3 is 22 amino acids long. Only the CDR3 DNA stays, 66 bases, in frame from base 1. Clipping removes 6 bases from V and 4 bases from J, with 31 as the unmatched junction base count.

This clonotype was sampled from an adult who received the MenACWY meningococcal vaccine as a control. The sample here was peripheral blood, taken 28 days after the second dose of the MenACWY control vaccine. The chain was built from TRBV23-1 and TRBJ1-2; 8 bases in the junction line up with TRBD1. TRBV23-1 is given ORF status, its function remaining uncertain. In nucleotides, the sequence is TGCGCCAGCAGCTCACTCGACAGGCCTGGGGACAGGCCTATAGCTAGGGGCTATGGCTACACCTTC. The translation is CASSSLDRPGDRPIARGYGYTF.